The clone carrying this TCR beta chain was counted ten times or more. What it binds is not known. This sample was taken from a study of CD8 T cells in ankylosing spondylitis. Overall study findings and caveats: There was a TCR beta motif, made of eight highly homologous variants, that appeared characteristic of ankylosing spondylitis blood. According to the report, clones linked to the disease were significantly enriched in matched synovial fluid samples taken from ankylosing spondylitis patients. Some of these motif variants have turned up before, in reports on reactive arthritis synovial fluid and blood.

Construction of TCR beta libraries was performed using quantitative 5'-RACE with molecular barcodes. TCRdb independently ran MiXCR on the 5' RACE reads; one entry per CDR3 protein. The sample contains some 120,000 distinct CDR3 sequences, about an eighth of which appear only once. CDR3 size: 10 residues. The germline V gene has CDR1 DFQATT and CDR2 SNEGSKA (reference sequence). Trimming took 5 bases from V and 3 from J, leaving 4 bases between them. The sequence was obtained from a female donor with ankylosing spondylitis or in good health (not recorded which). J is TRBJ2-5 and V is TRBV20-1; D gene unclear. Sequenced: blood, either unsorted or a sorted T cell fraction (not recorded which). The CDR3 DNA reads as TGCAGTGCTGGAAAAGAGACCCAGTACTTC. Translated: CSAGKETQYF.